This TCR beta chain was identified during a study of early stage breast cancer tumors. Overall study: Of about 17 invasive breast tumors, about a dozen were hormone receptor-positive, HER2-negative. Average read coverage per sample was roughly 9.7-fold.

Note on this clone: Its antigen is not known.

The germline V gene encodes CDR1 SEHNR and CDR2 FQNEAQ (reference sequence). The CDR3 spans 18 residues. V lost 5 bases to trimming and J lost 5 bases, with 27 bases between them. Whole-study findings and limits: Commonly generated sequences made up most enriched TCRB sequences shared between patients.

Using immunoSEQ multiplex PCR, the repertoire was profiled, and TCRdb retains in-frame clones only, with some absent. The data contain approximately 17,000 clones, around 82% of them seen just once; the ten biggest clones take up less than 2%. This TCR was recovered from a person between 65 and 79 years old with breast cancer. Sequencing was performed on blood. The genes are TRBV7-9 and TRBJ1-2; unclear D gene. For the CDR3, the DNA is TGTGCCAGCAGCCCGCTCGAAACTTTAGGCGCGGCCACGTATGGCTACACCTTC. Its protein is CASSPLETLGAATYGYTF.